One sample yielded the 30 T cell receptor beta chains listed below, sequenced in a study of blood T cell repertoires in COVID-19. Sequencing used immunoSEQ multiplex PCR; TCRdb keeps in-frame clones, though not all of them. Of 100,000 or so clones listed, 87% are singletons. Sequencing used peripheral blood. The receptors here all came from a woman aged 45-65 years with COVID-19, enrolled during active disease.

The rearrangement uses TRBV7-3 and TRBJ2-1; TRBD2 aligns across 14 bases. Per the germline V gene, CDR1 is SGHTA and CDR2 is FQGTGA. The trim removed 5 bases at V and 5 bases at J, leaving 2 bases unmatched. The CDR3 length is 15 residues. In DNA, the CDR3 is TGTGCCAGCAGCCGGACTAGCGGGGGGCACAATGAGCAGTTCTTC. Translating it yields CASSRTSGGHNEQFF.

This chain links TRBV7-6 with TRBJ2-5; D ambiguous. The CDR3 has 13 amino acids. CDR1 is SGHVS, CDR2 FNYEAQ, per germline. V lost 5 bases and J lost 3, with 10 bases in between. The chain's CDR3 is CASSPRRKETQYF. CDR3 DNA: TGTGCCAGCAGCCCCCGGAGAAAAGAGACCCAGTACTTC.

The V and J genes are TRBV18 and TRBJ1-2; tentatively, D is TRBD1 (5 bases). Germline values: CDR1 KGHSH, CDR2 LQKENI. V was clipped by 3 bases and J by 4 bases, with 12 bases between them. This CDR3 has 14 residues. DNA of the CDR3: TGTGCCAGCTCACCGGGGGGAGGTGGCTATGGCTACACCTTC. It encodes CASSPGGGGYGYTF.

This rearrangement joins TRBV6-5 to TRBJ1-1; 7 nucleotides align to TRBD1. Germline values: CDR1 MNHEY, CDR2 SVGAGI. The trim removed 7 bases at V and 3 bases at J, leaving 8 bases unmatched. This CDR3 comprises 14 residues. The CDR3 bases are TGTGCCAGCAAGAGACAGGGAGTAGACACTGAAGCTTTCTTT. It encodes CASKRQGVDTEAFF.

This chain joins TRBV14 and TRBJ2-2, with 7 bases fitting TRBD1. Trimming cost V 2 bases and J 5 bases; bases outside gene matches: 8. Germline V gene lookup returns CDR1 SGHDN and CDR2 FVKESK. The CDR3 length is 16 residues. The CDR3 sequence: CASSQFTGENTGELFF. CDR3 in DNA: TGTGCCAGCAGCCAATTTACAGGGGAGAATACCGGGGAGCTGTTTTTT.

This rearrangement joins TRBV7-2 to TRBJ1-1; no definite D call. Germline CDR1 SGHTA, CDR2 FQGNSA. The CDR3 contains 10 residues. V lost 5 bases and J lost 8, with 6 bases in between. The CDR3 DNA sequence: TGTGCCAGCAGCCGCCGGGAAGCTTTCTTT. Its translation is CASSRREAFF.

This chain connects TRBV28 to TRBJ2-3, with TRBD2 as a possible D gene (5 bases). CDR3 size: 17 residues. Germline-derived CDR1 and CDR2 are MDHEN and SYDVKM. V lost 0 bases, J lost 0 bases, and 13 bases lay in between. The CDR3 nucleotides are TGTGCCAGCAGTTTATGGGAATTAGCGAGTAGCACAGATACGCAGTATTTT. It yields the protein CASSLWELASSTDTQYF.

This clone has only a few counts. The chain recombines TRBV4-3 with TRBJ1-1, with 8 bases matching TRBD1. CDR1 and CDR2 (germline): LGHNA, YSLEER. This CDR3 comprises 15 residues. V was pared by 4 bases and J by 3 bases, with 7 bases of the junction left unmatched. CDR3 loop: CASSRGQGGYTEAFF. The CDR3 DNA follows: TGCGCCAGCAGCCGAGGACAGGGTGGGTACACTGAAGCTTTCTTT.

The V gene is TRBV18, the J gene TRBJ1-4; D gene uncertain. V lost 3 bases and J lost 5, with 13 bases in between. This CDR3 has 15 residues. In germline, CDR1 is KGHSH, CDR2 LQKENI. CDR3 region: CASSPREGVNEKLFF. DNA of the CDR3: TGTGCCAGCTCACCCCGGGAGGGAGTAAATGAAAAACTGTTTTTT.

The chain recombines TRBV5-1 with TRBJ2-6; weak D call: TRBD1 (5 bases). Germline CDR1 is SGHRS and CDR2 is YFSETQ. V shed 4 bases and J shed 2 bases, with 16 bases lying between them. The CDR3 sequence is 17 residues long. CDR3 loop: CASSTTAQGAGANVLTF. CDR3 DNA: TGCGCCAGCAGCACCACGGCCCAGGGCGCTGGGGCCAACGTCCTGACTTTC.

This rearrangement joins TRBV4-1 to TRBJ1-6; 10 bases are shared with TRBD1. V trimming: 3 bases; J trimming: 17 bases; junction bases outside the gene matches: 13. The CDR3 covers 15 residues. Germline lookup yields CDR1 MGHRA and CDR2 YSYEKL. CDR3 amino acids: CASSHRAGDRGQVHF. The CDR3, as DNA: TGCGCCAGCAGCCATCGTGCTGGCGACAGGGGGCAAGTCCACTTT.

V gene TRBV6-6 combines with J gene TRBJ2-3; 14 bases agree with TRBD2. The CDR3 is made up of 17 amino acids. V gave up 6 bases and J gave up 1 base; unmatched junction bases: 6. Germline V gene data show CDR1 as MNHNY and CDR2 as SVGAGI (reference sequence). The CDR3 loop reads CASRRLAGGPGTDTQYF. CDR3 coding DNA: TGTGCCAGCAGACGACTAGCGGGGGGGCCCGGCACAGATACGCAGTATTTT.

J is TRBJ2-1 and V is TRBV30; 13 bases fit TRBD2. The CDR3 sequence is 14 residues long. Trimming removed 3 bases from V and 10 bases from J; junction bases left unmatched: 6. Germline V gene lookup returns CDR1 GTSNPN and CDR2 SVGIG (reference sequence). The CDR3 is CAWRLAGGVREQFF. The CDR3 DNA is TGTGCCTGGAGACTAGCGGGGGGGGTACGAGAGCAGTTCTTC. Based on the CDR3 plus reference TRBV30 and TRBJ2-1, the full variable domain is SQTIHQWPATLVQPVGSPLSLECTVEGTSNPNLYWYRQAAGRGLQLLFYSVGIGQISSEVPQNLSASRPQDRQFILSSKKLLLSDSGFYLCAWRLAGGVREQFFGPGTRLTVL.

The chain recombines TRBV3-1 (or the pseudogene TRBV3-2) with TRBJ2-7, with D possibly matching TRBD2 (7 bases). There are 15 residues in the CDR3. Trimming removed 2 bases from V and 0 bases from J, with 11 bases in between. In germline, CDR1 is LGHDT, CDR2 YNNKEL (reference sequence). The CDR3 reads CASSQRGAASYEQYF. For the CDR3, the DNA is TGTGCCAGCAGCCAACGGGGGGCGGCCTCCTACGAGCAGTACTTC.

The V call is TRBV7-2, the J call TRBJ2-2; D may be TRBD1 (5 bases). Germline loops: CDR1 SGHTA, CDR2 FQGNSA. The V and J ends lost 2 bases and 0 bases respectively, with 10 bases between them. CDR3 size: 16 residues. The CDR3 bases are TGTGCCAGCAGCTTACTGGGGCCCACGAACACCGGGGAGCTGTTTTTT. Encoded protein: CASSLLGPTNTGELFF.

This sequence joins TRBV7-3 and TRBJ1-2; 8 bases are shared with TRBD1. There are 14 residues in the CDR3. CDR1 is SGHTA, CDR2 FQGTGA, per germline. After removal of 5 bases from V and 8 bases from J, the junction contained 10 bases not matched to a gene. CDR3 bases: TGTGCCAGCAGCCCGGACAGGGAATCGAAAGGCTACACCTTC. This gives the protein CASSPDRESKGYTF.

This chain links TRBV30 with TRBJ2-5; 10 bases align to TRBD2. CDR1 and CDR2 (germline): GTSNPN, SVGIG (reference sequence). CDR3 size: 15 residues. V was pared by 0 bases and J by 1 base, with 2 bases of the junction left unmatched. Here the CDR3 reads CAWSVERGGQETQYF. The CDR3 region has the DNA TGTGCCTGGAGTGTCGAGCGGGGGGGCCAAGAGACCCAGTACTTC.

The rearrangement uses TRBV7-9 and TRBJ2-2, with a weak D call TRBD2 (6 bases). This CDR3 region has 15 residues. CDR1 is SEHNR and CDR2 is FQNEAQ in the germline V gene (reference sequence). V lost 4 bases and J lost 6, with 15 bases in between. The CDR3 DNA sequence: TGTGCCAGCAGCTCTTGGCGGGGTCGGCCCGGGGAGCTGTTTTTT. It codes for CASSSWRGRPGELFF.

Remarks on this clone: One end of the junction is discordant with germline, which a read error may explain. The chain recombines TRBV7-7 with TRBJ2-3; TRBD2 matches at 8 bases. This CDR3 is built from 15 residues. Germline CDR1 and CDR2: SSHAT and FNYEAQ (reference sequence). The CDR3 reads CASSLDGGGLDTQYF. The CDR3 nucleotides read TGTGCTAGCAGCTTAGACGGCGGGGGGTTGGATACGCAGTATTTT.

Concerning this clone: The same CDR3 also results from other DNA sequences found in this sample. This rearrangement joins TRBV5-1 to TRBJ1-2, with 7 bases lining up with TRBD1. This CDR3 is built from 14 residues. J lost 0 bases, V lost 4 bases, and 3 bases had no gene match. The V gene's germline CDR1 is SGHRS and CDR2 YFSETQ. The CDR3 nucleotides read TGCGCCAGCAGCCCCGGACAGGCTAACTATGGCTACACCTTC. It codes for CASSPGQANYGYTF.

J is TRBJ2-5 and V is TRBV23-1; no clear D gene. TRBV23-1 is known as an ORF, though its function is uncertain. This CDR3 has 14 amino acids. V was clipped by 0 bases and J by 5 bases, with 10 bases between them. This CDR3 is CASSQSPGKETQYF. The CDR3 DNA sequence: TGCGCCAGCAGTCAATCTCCAGGAAAGGAGACCCAGTACTTC.

The chain is built from TRBV5-1 and TRBJ2-1, with a possible D match to TRBD2 (8 bases). The germline V gene encodes CDR1 SGHRS and CDR2 YFSETQ. This CDR3 has 14 amino acids. V was shortened by 1 base and J by 9 bases, with 14 bases between the two germline ends. The CDR3 sequence: CASSLTGGDSEQFF. CDR3 nucleotide sequence: TGCGCCAGCAGCTTGACGGGAGGGGACAGTGAGCAGTTCTTC.

The chain links TRBV2 to TRBJ2-5; tentative D call: TRBD1 (5 bases). V lost 7 bases and J lost 5, with 14 bases in between. Germline loops: CDR1 SNHLY, CDR2 FYNNEI. This CDR3 contains 13 residues. DNA for the CDR3: TGTGCCAGCATCAGGGCCCCCAGGGAGACCCAGTACTTC. It specifies CASIRAPRETQYF.

J is TRBJ2-7 and V is TRBV12-3 or TRBV12-4; no clear D. The CDR3 runs to 13 residues. V gave up 6 bases and J gave up 0 bases, with 9 bases separating them. DNA for the CDR3: TGTGCCAGCAGCCCGCGGAGCTCCTACGAGCAGTACTTC. Amino acid sequence: CASSPRSSYEQYF.

The chain joins TRBV2 to TRBJ2-5; D might be TRBD2 (6 bases). V was shortened by 9 bases and J by 5 bases, with 10 bases between the two germline ends. The CDR3 runs 11 residues. Germline lookup yields CDR1 SNHLY and CDR2 FYNNEI. Written as DNA, the CDR3 is TGTGCCAGTACGGGGAGGGAGACCCAGTACTTC. It specifies CASTGRETQYF.

CDR3 DNA: TGTGCCAGCAGCATTGGACAGGACTACGAGCAGTACTTC. Translation gives CASSIGQDYEQYF. The chain combines TRBV21-1 with TRBJ2-7; the table's D call TRBD1 went unverified against the DNA. TRBV21-1 is flagged as a pseudogene. The CDR3 runs 13 residues.

The V gene is TRBV18, the J gene TRBJ1-4, with 7 bases aligning to TRBD1. Trimming took 6 bases from V and 6 from J; bases not matched to a gene: 7. Germline V CDR1 and CDR2: KGHSH, LQKENI. This CDR3 comprises 14 residues. The CDR3 DNA sequence: TGTGCCAGCTCTCTTCAGGGGGGATATGAAAAACTGTTTTTT. This codes for CASSLQGGYEKLFF.

The gene calls are TRBV6-5 and TRBJ1-5, with 8 bases lining up with TRBD1. Trimming took 0 bases from V and 7 from J; bases not matched to a gene: 5. This CDR3 has 15 amino acids. From germline, CDR1 is MNHEY and CDR2 SVGAGI. The CDR3 is CASSYSKQGGQPQHF. The CDR3 DNA is TGTGCCAGCAGTTACTCAAAACAGGGGGGCCAGCCCCAGCATTTT.

The chain is built from TRBV18 and TRBJ2-1; 9 nucleotides line up with TRBD1. The J segment lost 7 bases and the V segment lost 2 bases, leaving 6 bases of the junction unmatched. Germline loops: CDR1 KGHSH, CDR2 LQKENI. CDR3 length: 15 residues. CDR3: CASSPGTGRTNEQFF. The CDR3 DNA reads as TGTGCCAGCTCACCAGGGACAGGGCGGACGAATGAGCAGTTCTTC.

The chain joins TRBV21-1 to TRBJ2-1; the table gives TRBD1 as D, unverified against the DNA. TRBV21-1 has pseudogene status. The CDR3 totals 16 residues. CDR3 residues: CASSALTGESYNEQFF. As DNA, the CDR3 is TGTGCCAGCAGCGCCCTGACAGGGGAATCCTACAATGAGCAGTTCTTC.